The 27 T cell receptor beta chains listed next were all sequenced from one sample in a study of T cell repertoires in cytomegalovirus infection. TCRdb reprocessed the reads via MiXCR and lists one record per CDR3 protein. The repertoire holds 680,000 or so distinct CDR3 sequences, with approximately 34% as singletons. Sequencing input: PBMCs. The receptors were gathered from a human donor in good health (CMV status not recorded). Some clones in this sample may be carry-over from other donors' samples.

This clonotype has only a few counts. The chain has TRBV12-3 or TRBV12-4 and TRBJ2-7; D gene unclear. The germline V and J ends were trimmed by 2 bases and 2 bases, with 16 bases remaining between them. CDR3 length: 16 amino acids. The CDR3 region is CASSLFPALRPYEQYF. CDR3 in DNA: TGTGCCAGCAGTTTATTTCCGGCCTTGAGACCCTACGAGCAGTACTTC.

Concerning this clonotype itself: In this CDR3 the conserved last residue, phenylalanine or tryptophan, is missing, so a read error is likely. CDR3 bases: TGTGCCAGCAGTTTAGGGACAGTCAAAGAGACCCAGTACTTA. It translates to CASSLGTVKETQYL. The rearrangement links TRBV12-3 or TRBV12-4 to TRBJ2-5, with a possible D match to TRBD1 (6 bases). This CDR3 region has 14 residues. Between the trimmed V and J ends, which lost 1 base and 3 bases, there was a span of 9 bases.

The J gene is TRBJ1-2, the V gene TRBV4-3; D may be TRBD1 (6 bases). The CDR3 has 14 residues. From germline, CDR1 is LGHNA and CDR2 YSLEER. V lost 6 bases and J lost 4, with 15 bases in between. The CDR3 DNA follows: TGCGCCAGCAGTCCGACAGGCTCCATCTATGGCTACACCTTC. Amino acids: CASSPTGSIYGYTF.

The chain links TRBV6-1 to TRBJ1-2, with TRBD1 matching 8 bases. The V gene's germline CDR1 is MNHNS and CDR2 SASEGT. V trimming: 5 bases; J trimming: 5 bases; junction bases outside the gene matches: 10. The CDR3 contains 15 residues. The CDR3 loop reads CASSPPGQAVYGYTF. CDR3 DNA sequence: TGTGCCAGCAGTCCCCCGGGACAGGCTGTTTATGGCTACACCTTC.

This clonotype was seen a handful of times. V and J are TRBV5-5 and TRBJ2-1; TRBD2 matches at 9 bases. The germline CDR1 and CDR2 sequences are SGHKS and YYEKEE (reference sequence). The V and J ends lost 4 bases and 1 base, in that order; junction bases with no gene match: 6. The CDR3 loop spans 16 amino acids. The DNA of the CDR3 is TGTGCCAGCAGCGGGAGCGGGGGGCTTTCCTACAATGAGCAGTTCTTC. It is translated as CASSGSGGLSYNEQFF.

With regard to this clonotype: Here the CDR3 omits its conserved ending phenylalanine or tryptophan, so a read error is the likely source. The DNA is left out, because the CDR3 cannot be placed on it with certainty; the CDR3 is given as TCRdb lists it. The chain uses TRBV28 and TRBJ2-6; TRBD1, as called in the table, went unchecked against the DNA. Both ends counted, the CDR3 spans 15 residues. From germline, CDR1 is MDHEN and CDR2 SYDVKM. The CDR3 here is CASTRGDTGANVLIL.

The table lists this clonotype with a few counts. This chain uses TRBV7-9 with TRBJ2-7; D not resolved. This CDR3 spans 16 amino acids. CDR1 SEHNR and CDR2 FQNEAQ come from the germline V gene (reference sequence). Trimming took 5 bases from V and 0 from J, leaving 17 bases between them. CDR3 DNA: TGTGCCAGCAGCCCAATCGGAACACGGAGCTCCTACGAGCAGTACTTC. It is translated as CASSPIGTRSSYEQYF.

The CDR3 region has the DNA TGTGCCAGCTCACGGGGTGTTCGAGACCCAAGAGAGACCCAGTACTTC. Amino acid sequence: CASSRGVRDPRETQYF. V gene TRBV18 combines with J gene TRBJ2-5; no reliable D call. V lost 4 bases to trimming and J lost 4 bases, with 19 bases between them. This CDR3 has 16 amino acids. Germline lookup yields CDR1 KGHSH and CDR2 LQKENI.

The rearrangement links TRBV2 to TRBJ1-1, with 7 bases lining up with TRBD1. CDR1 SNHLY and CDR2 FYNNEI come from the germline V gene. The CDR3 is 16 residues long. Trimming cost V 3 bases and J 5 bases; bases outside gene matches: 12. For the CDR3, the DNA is TGTGCCAGCAGTGACCTATCTCGACAGGGTCCTACTGAAGCTTTCTTT. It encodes CASSDLSRQGPTEAFF.

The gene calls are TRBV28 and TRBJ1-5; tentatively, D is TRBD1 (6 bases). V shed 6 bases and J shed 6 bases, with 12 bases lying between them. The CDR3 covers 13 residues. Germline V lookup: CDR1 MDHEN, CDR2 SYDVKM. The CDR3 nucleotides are TGTGCCAGCAGCGGAAGAGGGGGTCAGCCCCAGCATTTT. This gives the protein CASSGRGGQPQHF.

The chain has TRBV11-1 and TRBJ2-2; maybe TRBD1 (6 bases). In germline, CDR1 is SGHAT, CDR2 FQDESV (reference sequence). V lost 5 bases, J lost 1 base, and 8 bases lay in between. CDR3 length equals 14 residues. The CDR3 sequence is CASSGGLNTGELFF. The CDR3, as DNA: TGTGCCAGCAGCGGGGGCCTGAACACCGGGGAGCTGTTTTTT.

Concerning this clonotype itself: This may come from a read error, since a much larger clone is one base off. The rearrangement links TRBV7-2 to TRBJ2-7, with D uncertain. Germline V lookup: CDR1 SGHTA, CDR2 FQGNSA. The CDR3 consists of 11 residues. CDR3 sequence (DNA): TGTGCCAGCACCGGATCCTACGAGCAGGACTTC. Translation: CASTGSYEQDF.

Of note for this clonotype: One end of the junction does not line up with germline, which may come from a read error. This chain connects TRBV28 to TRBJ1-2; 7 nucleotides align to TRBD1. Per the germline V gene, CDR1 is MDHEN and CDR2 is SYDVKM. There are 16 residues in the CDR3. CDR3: CASSSRRGGGGYGYPF. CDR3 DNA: TGTGCCAGCAGTTCGCGGCGTGGGGGAGGGGGCTATGGCTACCCCTTC.

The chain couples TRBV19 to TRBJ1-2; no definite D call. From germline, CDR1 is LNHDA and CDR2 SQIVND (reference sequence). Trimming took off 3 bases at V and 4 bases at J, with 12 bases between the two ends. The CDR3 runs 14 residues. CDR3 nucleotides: TGTGCCAGTAGTATTCTAAGCCCGGCCTATGGCTACACCTTC. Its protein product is CASSILSPAYGYTF. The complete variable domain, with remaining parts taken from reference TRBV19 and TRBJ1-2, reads DGGITQSPKYLFRKEGQNVTLSCEQNLNHDAMYWYRQDPGQGLRLIYYSQIVNDFQKGDIAEGYSVSREKKESFPLTVTSAQKNPTAFYLCASSILSPAYGYTFGSGTRLTVV.

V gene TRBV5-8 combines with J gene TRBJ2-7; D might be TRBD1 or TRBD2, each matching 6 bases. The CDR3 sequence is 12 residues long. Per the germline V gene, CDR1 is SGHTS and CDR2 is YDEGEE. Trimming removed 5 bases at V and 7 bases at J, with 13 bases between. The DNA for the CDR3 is TGTGCCAGCAGTCGGGGGCGCCGGGAGCAGTACTTC. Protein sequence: CASSRGRREQYF.

CDR3 sequence: CASSLGTAPQETQYF. DNA for the CDR3: TGTGCCAGCAGCTTGGGAACAGCTCCCCAAGAGACCCAGTACTTC. The gene calls are TRBV7-4 and TRBJ2-5; D is unresolved. Germline-derived CDR1 and CDR2 are SGHVT and SQSDAQ. The CDR3 is 15 residues long. The V end lost 3 bases, the J end lost 1 base, and 12 bases lay between the germline ends. The full variable domain, rest sourced from reference TRBV7-4 and TRBJ2-5, is GAGVSQSPRYKVAKRGRDVALRCDSISGHVTLYWYRQTLGQGSEVLTYSQSDAQRDKSGRPSGRFSAERPERSVSTLKIQRTEQGDSAVYLCASSLGTAPQETQYFGPGTRLLVL.

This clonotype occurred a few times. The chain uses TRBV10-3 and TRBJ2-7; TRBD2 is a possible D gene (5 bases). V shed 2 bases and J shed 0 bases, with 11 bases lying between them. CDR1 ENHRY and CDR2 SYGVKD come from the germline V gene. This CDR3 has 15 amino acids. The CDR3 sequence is CAISETGISSYEQYF. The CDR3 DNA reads TGTGCCATCAGTGAGACCGGGATCAGCTCCTACGAGCAGTACTTC.

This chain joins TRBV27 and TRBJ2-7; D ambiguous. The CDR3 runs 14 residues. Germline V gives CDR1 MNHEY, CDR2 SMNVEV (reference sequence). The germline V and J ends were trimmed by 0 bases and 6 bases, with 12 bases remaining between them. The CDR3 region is CASSLSARWGEQYF. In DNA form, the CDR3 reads TGTGCCAGCAGTTTATCGGCGCGATGGGGCGAGCAGTACTTC.

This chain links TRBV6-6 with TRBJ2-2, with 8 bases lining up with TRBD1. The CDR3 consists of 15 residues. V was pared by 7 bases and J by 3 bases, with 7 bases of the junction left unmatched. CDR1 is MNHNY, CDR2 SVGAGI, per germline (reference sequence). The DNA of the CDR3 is TGTGCCAGCAACGACAGGGGAGCGGACACCGGGGAGCTGTTTTTT. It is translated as CASNDRGADTGELFF.

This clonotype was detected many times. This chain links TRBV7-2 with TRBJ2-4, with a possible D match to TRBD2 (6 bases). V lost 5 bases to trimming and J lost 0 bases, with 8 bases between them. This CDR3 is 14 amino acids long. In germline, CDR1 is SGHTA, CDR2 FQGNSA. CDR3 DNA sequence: TGTGCCAGCAGCCGGGGACTAGCCAAAAACATTCAGTACTTC. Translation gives CASSRGLAKNIQYF. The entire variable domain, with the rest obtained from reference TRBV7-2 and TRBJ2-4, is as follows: GAGVSQSPSNKVTEKGKDVELRCDPISGHTALYWYRQSLGQGLEFLIYFQGNSAPDKSGLPSDRFSAERTGGSVSTLTIQRTQQEDSAVYLCASSRGLAKNIQYFGAGTRLSVL.

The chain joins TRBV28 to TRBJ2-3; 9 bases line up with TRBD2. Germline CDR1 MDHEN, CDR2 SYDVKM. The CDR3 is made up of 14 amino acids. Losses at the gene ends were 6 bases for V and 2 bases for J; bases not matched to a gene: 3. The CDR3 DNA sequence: TGTGCCAGCAGACTAGCGGGTTTCACAGATACGCAGTATTTT. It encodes CASRLAGFTDTQYF.

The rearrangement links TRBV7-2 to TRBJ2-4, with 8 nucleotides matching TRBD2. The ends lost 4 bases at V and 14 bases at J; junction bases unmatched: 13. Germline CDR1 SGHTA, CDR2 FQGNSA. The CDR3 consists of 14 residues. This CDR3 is CASSSRPSGSREYF. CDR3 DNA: TGTGCCAGCAGCTCCCGTCCTAGCGGGTCTCGTGAGTACTTC. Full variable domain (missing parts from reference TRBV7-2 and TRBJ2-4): GAGVSQSPSNKVTEKGKDVELRCDPISGHTALYWYRQSLGQGLEFLIYFQGNSAPDKSGLPSDRFSAERTGGSVSTLTIQRTQQEDSAVYLCASSSRPSGSREYFGAGTRLSVL.

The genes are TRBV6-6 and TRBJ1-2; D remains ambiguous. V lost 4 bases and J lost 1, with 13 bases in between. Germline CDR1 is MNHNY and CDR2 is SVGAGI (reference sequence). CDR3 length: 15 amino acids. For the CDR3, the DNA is TGTGCCAGCAGTTCCCGGGAGACAAATAACTATGGCTACACCTTC. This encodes CASSSRETNNYGYTF.

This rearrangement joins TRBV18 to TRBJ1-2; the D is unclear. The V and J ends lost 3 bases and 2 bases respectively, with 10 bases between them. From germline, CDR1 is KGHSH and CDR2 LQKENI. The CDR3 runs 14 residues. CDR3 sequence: CASSPDGKNYGYTF. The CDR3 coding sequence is TGTGCCAGCTCACCCGACGGGAAGAACTATGGCTACACCTTC.

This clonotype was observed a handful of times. As DNA, the CDR3 is TGTGCCAGTAGTACCCCCGCGGGACAGGACAATCAGCCCCAGCATTTT. Its translation: CASSTPAGQDNQPQHF. The chain recombines TRBV19 with TRBJ1-5, with TRBD1 matching 8 bases. Germline lookup yields CDR1 LNHDA and CDR2 SQIVND (reference sequence). J was trimmed by 3 bases and V by 4 bases; bases with no gene match: 8. The CDR3 loop spans 16 amino acids.

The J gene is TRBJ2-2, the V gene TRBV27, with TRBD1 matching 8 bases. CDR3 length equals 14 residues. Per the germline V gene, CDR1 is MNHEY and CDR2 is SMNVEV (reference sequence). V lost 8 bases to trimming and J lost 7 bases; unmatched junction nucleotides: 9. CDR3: CASGVTGGGGELFF. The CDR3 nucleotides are TGTGCCAGCGGCGTTACAGGGGGTGGCGGGGAGCTGTTTTTT.

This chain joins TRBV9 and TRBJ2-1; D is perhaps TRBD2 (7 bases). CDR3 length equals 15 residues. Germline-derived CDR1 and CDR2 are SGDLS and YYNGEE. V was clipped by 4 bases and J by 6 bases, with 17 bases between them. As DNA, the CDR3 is TGTGCCAGCAGCCCCTTCGGGGGGCCCAGCAATGAGCAGTTCTTC. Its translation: CASSPFGGPSNEQFF.